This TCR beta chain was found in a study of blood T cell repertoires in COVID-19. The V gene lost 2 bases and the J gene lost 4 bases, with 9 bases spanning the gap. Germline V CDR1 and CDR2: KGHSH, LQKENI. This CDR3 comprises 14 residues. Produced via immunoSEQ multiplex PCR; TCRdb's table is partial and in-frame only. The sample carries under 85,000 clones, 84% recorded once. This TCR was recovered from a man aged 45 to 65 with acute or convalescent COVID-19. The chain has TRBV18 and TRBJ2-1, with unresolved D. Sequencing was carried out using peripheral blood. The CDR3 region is CASSPFPVYNEQFF. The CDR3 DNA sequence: TGTGCCAGCTCACCATTTCCAGTTTACAATGAGCAGTTCTTC.